The 4 T cell receptor beta chains below come from one sample, sequenced in a study of blood T cell repertoires in COVID-19. The protocol was immunoSEQ multiplex PCR, while the TCRdb copy is restricted to in-frame clones and leaves out a portion. This sample carries fewer than 300,000 clones, under 90% of them seen once, and the ten largest clones take about a sixth. The sequencing sample was made of PBMCs or T cells enriched from blood (not recorded which). The receptors were gathered from a man between 18 and 35 years old who had recovered from COVID-19.

The gene calls are TRBV27 and TRBJ1-2; the D gene is possibly TRBD1 (6 bases). Germline V CDR1 and CDR2: MNHEY, SMNVEV (reference sequence). The V gene lost 5 bases and the J gene lost 2 bases, with 9 bases spanning the gap. This CDR3 comprises 13 residues. Here the CDR3 DNA reads TGTGCCAGCAGTCCAACAGGGAACTATGGCTACACCTTC. Amino acid sequence: CASSPTGNYGYTF.

The V gene is TRBV11-3, the J gene TRBJ1-1; D remains unclear. The CDR3 is made up of 14 amino acids. Looked up from germline, CDR1 is SGHNT and CDR2 is YENEEA. The germline V and J ends were trimmed by 3 bases and 1 base, with 9 bases remaining between them. The CDR3 DNA follows: TGTGCCAGCAGCTTTAGTTCAGGGAACACTGAAGCTTTCTTT. Its protein is CASSFSSGNTEAFF.

This chain uses TRBV4-2 with TRBJ1-3, with 9 bases identical to TRBD1. The J segment lost 8 bases and the V segment lost 6 bases, leaving 8 bases of the junction unmatched. The germline V gene encodes CDR1 LGHNA and CDR2 YNFKEQ. There are 14 residues in the CDR3. CDR3 residues: CASRWTGVDDTIYF. The CDR3 region has the DNA TGTGCCAGCAGGTGGACAGGGGTTGACGACACCATATATTTT.

This clone appeared once. This sequence joins TRBV5-1 and TRBJ2-3; 9 bases match TRBD2. This CDR3 has 16 residues. Per the germline V gene, CDR1 is SGHRS and CDR2 is YFSETQ. V gave up 5 bases and J gave up 4 bases; unmatched junction bases: 11. The CDR3 reads CASSYWGTSSADTQYF. The CDR3 nucleotides are TGCGCCAGCAGTTATTGGGGGACTAGCTCTGCAGATACGCAGTATTTT. The variable domain in full, completed from reference TRBV5-1 and TRBJ2-3, reads KAGVTQTPRYLIKTRGQQVTLSCSPISGHRSVSWYQQTPGQGLQFLFEYFSETQRNKGNFPGRFSGRQFSNSRSEMNVSTLELGDSALYLCASSYWGTSSADTQYFGPGTRLTVL.